The 7 T cell receptor beta chains below all came from one sample that was sequenced in a study of cytomegalovirus exposure and HLA in healthy donors. PCR used 60 Vbeta primers and 13 Jbeta primers. Method: immunoSEQ multiplex PCR; TCRdb's copy keeps in-frame clones and lacks some. The table shows some 120,000 clones, with about 9.4% occurring only once. Material for sequencing was PBMCs. Source of these receptors: a woman aged 40 to 55 in good health and CMV-seropositive.

In this sample, this clone turned up a few times. The J gene is TRBJ2-7, the V gene TRBV9, with 9 bases aligning to TRBD1. The CDR3 length is 15 residues. Germline values: CDR1 SGDLS, CDR2 YYNGEE. V lost 0 bases, J lost 6 bases, and 7 bases stayed unmatched. CDR3 sequence reads: CASSVGTGEEVEQYF. DNA for the CDR3: TGTGCCAGCAGCGTAGGGACAGGGGAGGAGGTCGAGCAGTACTTC.

The J gene is TRBJ1-1, the V gene TRBV2, with 7 bases matching TRBD1. Germline V gene data show CDR1 as SNHLY and CDR2 as FYNNEI. The V segment lost 4 bases and the J segment 6 bases; nucleotides outside the gene matches: 5. The CDR3 has 13 residues. The CDR3 DNA follows: TGTGCCAGCAGTGGCGGCAGGGGGGCTGAAGCTTTCTTT. Translating it yields CASSGGRGAEAFF.

This clone was found a few times. The J gene is TRBJ2-1, the V gene TRBV9; D possibly corresponds to TRBD2 (7 bases). Per germline, CDR1 SGDLS and CDR2 YYNGEE. The CDR3 spans 15 residues. Trimming cost V 0 bases and J 5 bases, with 12 bases left between them. CDR3 in amino acids: CASSVAGGANNEQFF. The CDR3 region has the DNA TGTGCCAGCAGCGTAGCTGGGGGGGCAAACAATGAGCAGTTCTTC.

This clone was seen a handful of times. This sequence joins TRBV5-1 and TRBJ2-2, with 9 bases fitting TRBD1. The trim removed 1 base at V and 3 bases at J, leaving 4 bases unmatched. The CDR3 sequence is 16 residues long. The V gene's germline CDR1 is SGHRS and CDR2 YFSETQ. CDR3 in amino acids: CASSLLQGAYTGELFF. The CDR3 DNA follows: TGCGCCAGCAGCTTGCTACAGGGGGCTTACACCGGGGAGCTGTTTTTT.

The chain couples TRBV27 to TRBJ1-5, with 9 bases matching TRBD1. The CDR3 has 17 residues. Unmatched junction bases numbered 8, after V lost 5 bases and J lost 0 bases. The germline CDR1 and CDR2 sequences are MNHEY and SMNVEV (reference sequence). Here the CDR3 reads CASSPDRGGYSNQPQHF. The CDR3 DNA reads as TGTGCCAGCAGTCCCGACAGGGGGGGCTATAGCAATCAGCCCCAGCATTTT.

The J gene is TRBJ2-2, the V gene TRBV30; possibly TRBD1 for D (6 bases). V was pared by 6 bases and J by 5 bases, with 19 bases between. Germline V gene lookup returns CDR1 GTSNPN and CDR2 SVGIG (reference sequence). This CDR3 contains 15 residues. The CDR3 DNA sequence: TGTGCCTGCTTACGGGGCAGGGGAGAAACCGGGGAGCTGTTTTTT. Translated, it gives CACLRGRGETGELFF.

The genes are TRBV5-5 and TRBJ1-4, with TRBD1 as a possible D gene (6 bases). The germline V gene encodes CDR1 SGHKS and CDR2 YYEKEE (reference sequence). V dropped 4 bases and J dropped 5 bases, with 15 bases sitting between them. This CDR3 is built from 15 residues. The DNA of the CDR3 is TGTGCCAGCAGCAGAGCCGGGACAAGGAATGAAAAACTGTTTTTT. Translation gives CASSRAGTRNEKLFF.